A single sample is the source of the 31 T cell receptor beta chains below, sequenced in a study of blood T cell repertoires in COVID-19. TCRdb keeps only in-frame clones here, not all; method: immunoSEQ multiplex PCR. The repertoire holds 40,000 to 65,000 clones, roughly three quarters seen once, with about 15% in the top ten. Input material: peripheral blood. These receptors were taken from a human donor with active or convalescent COVID-19. The donor label of this sample is uncertain.

This sequence joins TRBV27 and TRBJ1-1; 9 bases are shared with TRBD1. This CDR3 spans 12 amino acids. The germline CDR1 and CDR2 sequences are MNHEY and SMNVEV (reference sequence). V shed 6 bases and J 5 bases; nucleotides not matched to a gene: 1. CDR3 loop: CASRQGATEAFF. Written as DNA, the CDR3 is TGTGCCAGCAGACAGGGGGCAACTGAAGCTTTCTTT.

CDR3 in amino acids: CASSGLAGGKWDEQFF. The CDR3 DNA sequence: TGTGCCAGCAGCGGACTAGCGGGGGGAAAGTGGGATGAGCAGTTCTTC. The chain uses TRBV2 and TRBJ2-1; 14 positions match TRBD2. V was clipped by 6 bases and J by 8 bases; unmatched bases: 9. CDR3 length: 16 residues. Looked up from germline, CDR1 is SNHLY and CDR2 is FYNNEI.

The chain combines TRBV29-1 with TRBJ2-7, with TRBD1 matching over 8 bases. The ends lost 7 bases at V and 4 bases at J; junction bases unmatched: 9. This CDR3 has 13 amino acids. Germline CDR1 is SQVTM and CDR2 is ANQGSEA. The CDR3 loop is CSATGTGDYEQYF. For the CDR3, the DNA is TGCAGCGCTACTGGGACAGGTGATTACGAGCAGTACTTC.

The J gene is TRBJ1-5, the V gene TRBV4-1, with D uncertain. The CDR3 is made up of 19 amino acids. V lost 1 base to trimming and J lost 0 bases, with 19 bases between them. Germline V gene sequence: CDR1 MGHRA, CDR2 YSYEKL. Written as DNA, the CDR3 is TGCGCCAGCAGCCAAGTGGGTGGGCCAGAAATATATAGCAATCAGCCCCAGCATTTT. This translates into CASSQVGGPEIYSNQPQHF.

This chain links TRBV7-9 with TRBJ1-4; TRBD1 matches at 9 bases. This CDR3 spans 18 amino acids. J was trimmed by 8 bases and V by 1 base; bases with no gene match: 14. The germline V gene has CDR1 SEHNR and CDR2 FQNEAQ (reference sequence). CDR3 in DNA: TGTGCCAGCAGCTTAGGAAGCGGGACAGGGTGGAGGACCGAAAAACTGTTTTTT. As protein: CASSLGSGTGWRTEKLFF.

The CDR3 region has the DNA TGTGCCAGCAGCGGCGGGGGACAGGGTCGCTCAGGCACCTACGAGCAGTACTTC. Protein sequence: CASSGGGQGRSGTYEQYF. The gene calls are TRBV5-4 and TRBJ2-7; 9 bases map to TRBD1. V was clipped by 4 bases and J by 2 bases; unmatched bases: 16. Germline-derived CDR1 and CDR2 are SGHNT and YYREEE (reference sequence). CDR3 length: 18 amino acids.

The CDR3 DNA is TGTGCCAGTAGTACCCGACAGGGGCTAAACACCATATATTTT. Translation gives CASSTRQGLNTIYF. The chain combines TRBV19 with TRBJ1-3; 8 positions match TRBD1. Trimming cost V 4 bases and J 6 bases; bases outside gene matches: 5. The CDR3 loop spans 14 amino acids. Per the germline V gene, CDR1 is LNHDA and CDR2 is SQIVND (reference sequence). Supplemented by reference TRBV19 and TRBJ1-3, the full variable domain reads DGGITQSPKYLFRKEGQNVTLSCEQNLNHDAMYWYRQDPGQGLRLIYYSQIVNDFQKGDIAEGYSVSREKKESFPLTVTSAQKNPTAFYLCASSTRQGLNTIYFGEGSWLTVV.

The V call is TRBV30, the J call TRBJ2-1; 10 bases match TRBD2. CDR1 and CDR2 (germline): GTSNPN, SVGIG (reference sequence). Losses at the gene ends were 5 bases for V and 2 bases for J; bases not matched to a gene: 9. This CDR3 has 16 amino acids. CDR3 sequence (DNA): TGTGCCTGGCTTCCCCCGCTAGCGGGAGCCTACAATGAGCAGTTCTTC. This codes for CAWLPPLAGAYNEQFF.

The chain recombines TRBV2 with TRBJ1-1; no firm D call. The germline CDR1 and CDR2 sequences are SNHLY and FYNNEI. This CDR3 spans 13 amino acids. The V end lost 2 bases, the J end lost 4 bases, and 8 bases lay between the germline ends. CDR3 in DNA: TGTGCCAGCAGTGAACAGGAGGGCACTGAAGCTTTCTTT. Its translation is CASSEQEGTEAFF. The variable domain in full, with the rest retrieved from reference TRBV2 and TRBJ1-1, is EPEVTQTPSHQVTQMGQEVILRCVPISNHLYFYWYRQILGQKVEFLVSFYNNEISEKSEIFDDQFSVERPDGSNFTLKIRSTKLEDSAMYFCASSEQEGTEAFFGQGTRLTVV.

The chain employs TRBV27 and TRBJ1-2; 7 bases are a match to TRBD1. V gave up 5 bases and J gave up 2 bases; unmatched junction bases: 5. Germline CDR1 MNHEY, CDR2 SMNVEV (reference sequence). This CDR3 has 14 residues. This CDR3 reads CASSPTGPNYGYTF. The CDR3 nucleotides are TGTGCCAGCAGTCCGACAGGGCCCAACTATGGCTACACCTTC.

V usage is TRBV7-8 and J usage is TRBJ2-1; no clear D. V was clipped by 5 bases and J by 3 bases, with 11 bases between them. The CDR3 sequence is 14 residues long. Germline CDR1 is SGHVS and CDR2 is FQNEAQ. The CDR3 DNA is TGTGCCAGCAGCGCCCACGAGCTCTACAATGAGCAGTTCTTC. Translation gives CASSAHELYNEQFF.

The chain is built from TRBV7-2 and TRBJ2-5; D ambiguous. This CDR3 has 13 residues. Trimming stripped 3 bases from V and 2 bases from J, with 7 bases between. CDR1 is SGHTA and CDR2 is FQGNSA in the germline V gene. This CDR3 is CASSFTEQETQYF. CDR3 bases: TGTGCCAGCAGCTTCACAGAGCAAGAGACCCAGTACTTC.

This clone occurred once. The chain employs TRBV19 and TRBJ1-4; 11 bases agree with TRBD1. This CDR3 comprises 17 residues. Germline V CDR1 and CDR2: LNHDA, SQIVND (reference sequence). Unmatched junction bases numbered 9, after V lost 3 bases and J lost 6 bases. Here the CDR3 reads CASSIKGQGVEDEKLFF. The DNA for the CDR3 is TGTGCCAGTAGTATCAAGGGACAGGGGGTAGAGGATGAAAAACTGTTTTTT.

This rearrangement joins TRBV2 to TRBJ1-2; D is ambiguous. The V gene lost 6 bases and the J gene lost 3 bases, with 14 bases spanning the gap. CDR3 length equals 14 residues. Germline CDR1 reads SNHLY; CDR2 reads FYNNEI. The CDR3 region is CASSLRGQDYGYTF. CDR3 DNA sequence: TGTGCCAGCAGCCTAAGAGGGCAGGACTATGGCTACACCTTC.

The chain joins TRBV18 to TRBJ2-5, with 8 positions matching TRBD1. Germline values: CDR1 KGHSH, CDR2 LQKENI. Trimming cost V 3 bases and J 3 bases; bases outside gene matches: 3. The CDR3 has 14 amino acids. CDR3 DNA sequence: TGTGCCAGCTCACCGATGGACAGGGAAGAGACCCAGTACTTC. Translated: CASSPMDREETQYF.

This clone was detected a few times. V is TRBV5-1 and J is TRBJ1-5, with 9 nucleotides matching TRBD1. The germline gives CDR1 SGHRS, CDR2 YFSETQ. The CDR3 loop spans 15 amino acids. The ends lost 1 base at V and 3 bases at J; junction bases unmatched: 2. The CDR3: CASSLTGGFNQPQHF. CDR3 nucleotides: TGCGCCAGCAGCTTGACAGGGGGCTTCAATCAGCCCCAGCATTTT.

The CDR3 DNA reads as TGTGCCAGTAGTATAGTGGGACTATGGACTGAGCAGTTCTTC. This sequence encodes CASSIVGLWTEQFF. The chain uses TRBV19 and TRBJ2-1; 7 positions match TRBD2. V lost 1 base to trimming and J lost 9 bases; unmatched junction nucleotides: 6. The germline CDR1 and CDR2 sequences are LNHDA and SQIVND (reference sequence). The CDR3 totals 14 residues.

The chain uses TRBV5-1 and TRBJ1-2, with 7 bases aligning to TRBD1. The germline V gene has CDR1 SGHRS and CDR2 YFSETQ. V gave up 5 bases and J gave up 8 bases; unmatched junction bases: 15. The CDR3 is 15 residues long. CDR3 sequence reads: CASRRGGPASLGYTF. The CDR3 DNA sequence: TGCGCCAGCAGGAGAGGGGGCCCGGCCTCGCTCGGCTACACCTTC. The full variable domain, completed using reference TRBV5-1 and TRBJ1-2, is KAGVTQTPRYLIKTRGQQVTLSCSPISGHRSVSWYQQTPGQGLQFLFEYFSETQRNKGNFPGRFSGRQFSNSRSEMNVSTLELGDSALYLCASRRGGPASLGYTFGSGTRLTVV.

This chain uses TRBV28 with TRBJ1-2, with a tentative D call TRBD1 (6 bases). The germline gives CDR1 MDHEN, CDR2 SYDVKM. CDR3 length equals 12 residues. The V and J ends lost 6 bases and 5 bases respectively, with 10 bases between them. The CDR3 here is CASSLGQYGYTF. CDR3 DNA sequence: TGTGCCAGCAGCTTAGGACAGTATGGCTACACCTTC.

The chain joins TRBV5-5 to TRBJ2-1; D may be TRBD1 (6 bases). Deletions cut 0 bases from V and 2 bases from J, with 9 bases between. Looked up from germline, CDR1 is SGHKS and CDR2 is YYEKEE (reference sequence). The length of the CDR3 is 15 residues. The CDR3 coding sequence is TGTGCCAGCAGCTTGGTACAGGGTGCCTACAATGAGCAGTTCTTC. The encoded protein is CASSLVQGAYNEQFF.

This chain uses TRBV7-3 with TRBJ2-1; 8 nucleotides match TRBD1. CDR1 is SGHTA, CDR2 FQGTGA, per germline. The CDR3 runs to 13 residues. V dropped 4 bases and J dropped 5; count of bases not matched to a gene: 1. CDR3 sequence reads: CASSWGQDNEQFF. DNA for the CDR3: TGTGCCAGCAGCTGGGGACAGGACAATGAGCAGTTCTTC.

The J gene is TRBJ1-2, the V gene TRBV14, with 9 bases matching TRBD1. V lost 1 base and J lost 4; bases outside the gene matches: 4. The CDR3 contains 15 residues. Germline CDR1 is SGHDN and CDR2 is FVKESK. CDR3 in amino acids: CASSQAPQGAYGYTF. CDR3 in DNA: TGTGCCAGCAGCCAAGCCCCACAGGGGGCCTATGGCTACACCTTC.

This sequence joins TRBV9 and TRBJ2-5, with TRBD2 matching over 8 bases. Trimming removed 4 bases from V and 3 bases from J; junction bases left unmatched: 8. Germline-derived CDR1 and CDR2 are SGDLS and YYNGEE. CDR3 size: 15 residues. DNA of the CDR3: TGTGCCAGCAGCCCTAGTCAACTAGCGGAAGAGACCCAGTACTTC. Its protein is CASSPSQLAEETQYF. The whole variable domain, filled in from reference TRBV9 and TRBJ2-5, reads DSGVTQTPKHLITATGQRVTLRCSPRSGDLSVYWYQQSLDQGLQFLIQYYNGEERAKGNILERFSAQQFPDLHSELNLSSLELGDSALYFCASSPSQLAEETQYFGPGTRLLVL.

V and J are TRBV28 and TRBJ2-2; 10 bases map to TRBD2. The V and J ends lost 3 bases and 4 bases, in that order; junction bases with no gene match: 11. The CDR3 has 18 amino acids. Germline V gene lookup returns CDR1 MDHEN and CDR2 SYDVKM. Here the CDR3 DNA reads TGTGCCAGCAGTTTTCTACAGTCGGGACTAGCGCGCACCGGGGAGCTGTTTTTT. This sequence encodes CASSFLQSGLARTGELFF.

This clone has just one count. V and J are TRBV27 and TRBJ2-7; D is possibly TRBD2 (5 bases). Germline V gene lookup returns CDR1 MNHEY and CDR2 SMNVEV (reference sequence). CDR3 size: 12 residues. Trimming took off 6 bases at V and 4 bases at J, with 10 bases between the two ends. CDR3 DNA: TGTGCCAGCAGGGTTCCGGGGTACGAGCAGTACTTC. As protein: CASRVPGYEQYF.

This chain connects TRBV24-1 to TRBJ1-2; 7 bases match TRBD1. V was pared by 4 bases and J by 0 bases, with 1 base of the junction left unmatched. The germline CDR1 and CDR2 sequences are KGHDR and SFDVKD. CDR3 size: 14 residues. The CDR3 coding sequence is TGTGCCACCAGTGACCAGGGGGCTAACTATGGCTACACCTTC. Its translation: CATSDQGANYGYTF.

The rearrangement joins TRBV2 to TRBJ2-3; D not certain. Germline V CDR1 and CDR2: SNHLY, FYNNEI. This CDR3 has 12 residues. Deletions cut 8 bases from V and 1 base from J, with 7 bases between. CDR3 in DNA: TGTGCCAGCCTGCAGGGCACAGATACGCAGTATTTT. Protein: CASLQGTDTQYF.

The gene calls are TRBV13 and TRBJ1-6; D is possibly TRBD1 (6 bases). Trimming took off 5 bases at V and 9 bases at J, with 17 bases between the two ends. CDR1 is PRHDT, CDR2 FYEKMQ, per germline (reference sequence). This CDR3 has 15 residues. In DNA form, the CDR3 reads TGTGCCAGCAGCGACTTGGGCCAAGGGGGTTCACCCCTCCACTTT. This sequence encodes CASSDLGQGGSPLHF.

In this sample, this clone turned up once. The chain uses TRBV29-1 and TRBJ1-2; 10 positions agree with TRBD1. The germline gives CDR1 SQVTM, CDR2 ANQGSEA. The CDR3 consists of 15 residues. V lost 4 bases, J lost 7 bases, and 12 bases stayed unmatched. This chain's CDR3 is CSVGGTGTGVSGYTF. CDR3 bases: TGCAGCGTTGGGGGAACCGGGACAGGGGTTAGTGGCTACACCTTC.

The chain links TRBV30 to TRBJ1-2; 9 bases fit TRBD1. In germline, CDR1 is GTSNPN, CDR2 SVGIG (reference sequence). The CDR3 has 14 amino acids. The ends lost 3 bases at V and 4 bases at J; junction bases unmatched: 6. CDR3 in amino acids: CAWRSDRGPYGYTF. The CDR3, as DNA: TGTGCCTGGAGGTCGGACAGGGGCCCCTATGGCTACACCTTC.

V is TRBV19 and J is TRBJ2-3, with unresolved D. V was trimmed by 3 bases and J by 6 bases, leaving 4 bases between them. The V gene's germline CDR1 is LNHDA and CDR2 SQIVND (reference sequence). The CDR3 is made up of 11 amino acids. Here the CDR3 DNA reads TGTGCCAGTAGTATGAGGGATACGCAGTATTTT. Its translation: CASSMRDTQYF.